This T cell receptor (beta chain) stems from a study of blood T cell repertoires in COVID-19. Across the whole study: There were acute and convalescent COVID-19 samples, and they came from the United States, Italy and Spain. From T cells, B-cell-depleted T cells, or PBMCs came the material, which was cDNA or gDNA.

This clone has a single count. Sequenced by immunoSEQ multiplex PCR; TCRdb stores in-frame clones only, minus some. The sample includes fewer than 500,000 clones, roughly 90% of them seen just once. The CDR3 contains 14 residues. Germline V lookup: CDR1 SGHTS, CDR2 YDEGEE. The ends were cut back, 2 bases at V and 3 bases at J, with 10 bases in the middle. The receptor's source is a man in his late teens or twenties with COVID-19, enrolled during active disease. The chain combines TRBV5-8 with TRBJ2-3, with D possibly matching TRBD1 (6 bases). The specimen sequenced was peripheral blood. CDR3 DNA sequence: TGTGCCAGCAGCTTTGACCAGGGGACAGATACGCAGTATTTT. It is translated as CASSFDQGTDTQYF.